Shown below are 11 T cell receptor beta chains from a single sample sequenced in a study of T cell responses to AZD1222 COVID-19 vaccine. Libraries were prepared by immunoSEQ multiplex PCR; TCRdb keeps only in-frame clonotypes and omits some of them. The sample includes around 80,000 clones, roughly 84% of them seen just once. Specimen: peripheral blood, collected on day 0 of AZD1222 vaccination. The receptors come from an adult in good health.

The chain employs TRBV5-1 and TRBJ1-4; 10 bases match TRBD1. The germline gives CDR1 SGHRS, CDR2 YFSETQ. This CDR3 spans 16 amino acids. V gave up 3 bases and J gave up 5 bases; unmatched junction bases: 7. CDR3: CASSWRQGAQNEKLFF. CDR3 sequence (DNA): TGCGCCAGCAGCTGGAGACAGGGGGCGCAAAATGAAAAACTGTTTTTT.

The chain is built from TRBV27 and TRBJ1-2; D remains ambiguous. The V gene lost 10 bases and the J gene lost 7 bases, with 28 bases spanning the gap. Per the germline V gene, CDR1 is MNHEY and CDR2 is SMNVEV (reference sequence). The CDR3 is 16 amino acids. Written as DNA, the CDR3 is TGTGCCACCAAGGAGGACCCGGACGGAGGCCGTGGTGGCTACACCTTC. Its translation: CATKEDPDGGRGGYTF.

The genes are TRBV2 and TRBJ2-7; a possible D gene is TRBD1 (6 bases). The ends were cut back, 0 bases at V and 9 bases at J, with 15 bases in the middle. This CDR3 region has 14 residues. The germline V gene encodes CDR1 SNHLY and CDR2 FYNNEI. The CDR3 DNA sequence: TGTGCCAGCAGTGAAGCGCTTCAGGGGCCGGGGCAGTACTTC. The encoded protein is CASSEALQGPGQYF. Full variable domain (missing parts from reference TRBV2 and TRBJ2-7): EPEVTQTPSHQVTQMGQEVILRCVPISNHLYFYWYRQILGQKVEFLVSFYNNEISEKSEIFDDQFSVERPDGSNFTLKIRSTKLEDSAMYFCASSEALQGPGQYFGPGTRLTVT.

This CDR3 is CASSIGTGEGETQYF. The CDR3 region has the DNA TGTGCCAGTAGTATAGGGACAGGGGAGGGAGAGACCCAGTACTTC. J is TRBJ2-5 and V is TRBV19; TRBD1 matches 9 bases. V trimming: 1 base; J trimming: 4 bases; junction bases outside the gene matches: 4. Germline V gene sequence: CDR1 LNHDA, CDR2 SQIVND (reference sequence). CDR3 size: 15 residues.

Of note for this clone: Sequence at one end of the junction differs from germline and may be a read error. The chain couples TRBV25-1 to TRBJ1-1; D is undetermined. This CDR3 comprises 15 residues. The germline V gene encodes CDR1 MGHDK and CDR2 SYGVNS. CDR3 coding DNA: TGTGCCAGCAGTGAATCTACCGAACCGAACGCTGAAGCTTTCTTT. Protein product: CASSESTEPNAEAFF.

V and J are TRBV14 and TRBJ2-3; D call uncertain. Germline CDR1 SGHDN, CDR2 FVKESK. The ends were cut back, 3 bases at V and 5 bases at J, with 12 bases in the middle. The CDR3 runs to 14 residues. This chain's CDR3 is CASSQAQLGDTQYF. The CDR3 DNA follows: TGTGCCAGCAGCCAGGCCCAGCTGGGAGATACGCAGTATTTT.

The rearrangement links TRBV19 to TRBJ1-1; unclear D gene. The CDR3 runs 15 residues. Trimming shortened V by 5 bases and J by 4 bases, and 17 bases separated the two germline ends. Looked up from germline, CDR1 is LNHDA and CDR2 is SQIVND (reference sequence). As DNA, the CDR3 is TGTGCCAGTAGTTCCATCGGAACCCCTAGCACTGAAGCTTTCTTT. Translated: CASSSIGTPSTEAFF.

This chain joins TRBV19 and TRBJ2-7; tentatively, D is TRBD1 (5 bases). V was pared by 10 bases and J by 2 bases, with 18 bases between. Germline loops: CDR1 LNHDA, CDR2 SQIVND (reference sequence). The length of the CDR3 is 14 residues. CDR3 nucleotides: TGTGCCAATACAGGCGAAACTTTGACCTACGAGCAGTACGTC. Its translation: CANTGETLTYEQYV.

The V gene is TRBV27, the J gene TRBJ2-2, with D possibly TRBD1 on 5 matching bases. CDR3 length: 13 residues. Trimming cost V 6 bases and J 4 bases, with 9 bases left between them. Germline V gene data show CDR1 as MNHEY and CDR2 as SMNVEV (reference sequence). The CDR3 nucleotides are TGTGCCAGCAGCAGGGTTCTCACCGGGGAGCTGTTTTTT. Its translation is CASSRVLTGELFF.

The chain has TRBV6-6 and TRBJ1-5; weak D call: TRBD1 (5 bases). The germline V and J ends were trimmed by 5 bases and 0 bases, with 11 bases remaining between them. The length of the CDR3 is 15 residues. Per germline, CDR1 MNHNY and CDR2 SVGAGI (reference sequence). CDR3 DNA sequence: TGTGCCAGCAGTATGGGACTGAATAGCAATCAGCCCCAGCATTTT. Protein sequence: CASSMGLNSNQPQHF.

This clone was detected only once. The genes are TRBV28 and TRBJ2-7; the D gene is possibly TRBD2 (6 bases). Per germline, CDR1 MDHEN and CDR2 SYDVKM. V was pared by 2 bases and J by 4 bases, with 18 bases between. The CDR3 is 16 residues long. CDR3 protein: CASSLGVTGVRYEQYF. CDR3 coding DNA: TGTGCCAGCAGTTTAGGGGTGACGGGAGTGAGGTACGAGCAGTACTTC.